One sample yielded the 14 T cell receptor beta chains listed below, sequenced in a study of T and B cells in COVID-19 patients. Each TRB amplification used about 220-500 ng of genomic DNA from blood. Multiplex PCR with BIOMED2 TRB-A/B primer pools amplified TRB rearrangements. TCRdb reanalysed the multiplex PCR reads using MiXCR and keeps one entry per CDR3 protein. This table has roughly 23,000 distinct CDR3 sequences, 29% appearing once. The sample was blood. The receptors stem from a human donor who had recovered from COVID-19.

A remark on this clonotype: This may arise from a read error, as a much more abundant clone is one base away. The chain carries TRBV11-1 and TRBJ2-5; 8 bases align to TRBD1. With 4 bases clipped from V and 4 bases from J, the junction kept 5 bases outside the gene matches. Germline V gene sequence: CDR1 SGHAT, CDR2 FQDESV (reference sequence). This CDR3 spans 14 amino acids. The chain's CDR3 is CASSSGQVRETQYF. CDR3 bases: TGTGCCAGCAGCTCGGGACAGGTCCGAGAGACCCAGTACTTC.

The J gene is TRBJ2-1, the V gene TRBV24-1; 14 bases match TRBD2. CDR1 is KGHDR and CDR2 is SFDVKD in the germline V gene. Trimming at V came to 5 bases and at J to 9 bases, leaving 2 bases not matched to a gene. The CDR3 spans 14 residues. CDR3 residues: CATSGLAGGREQFF. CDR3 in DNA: TGTGCCACCAGTGGACTAGCGGGGGGGCGTGAGCAGTTCTTC.

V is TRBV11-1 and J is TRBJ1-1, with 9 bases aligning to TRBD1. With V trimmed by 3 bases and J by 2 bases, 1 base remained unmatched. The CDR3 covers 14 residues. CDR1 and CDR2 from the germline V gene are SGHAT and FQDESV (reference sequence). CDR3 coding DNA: TGTGCCAGCAGCTTGACAGGGGGAAACACTGAAGCTTTCTTT. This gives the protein CASSLTGGNTEAFF.

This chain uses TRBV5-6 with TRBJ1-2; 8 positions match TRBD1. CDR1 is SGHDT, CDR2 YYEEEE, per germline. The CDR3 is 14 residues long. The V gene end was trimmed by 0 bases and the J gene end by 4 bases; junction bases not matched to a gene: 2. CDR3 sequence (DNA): TGTGCCAGCAGCTTGGGCAGGGGGCTCTATGGCTACACCTTC. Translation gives CASSLGRGLYGYTF.

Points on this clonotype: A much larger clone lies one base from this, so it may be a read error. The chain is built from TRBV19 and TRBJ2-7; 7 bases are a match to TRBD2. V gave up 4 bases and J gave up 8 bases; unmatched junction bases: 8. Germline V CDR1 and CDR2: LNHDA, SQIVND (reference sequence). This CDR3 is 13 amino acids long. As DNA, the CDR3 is TGTGCCAGTAGTAGCGGGGGAGATTACAAGCAGTACTTC. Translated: CASSSGGDYKQYF.

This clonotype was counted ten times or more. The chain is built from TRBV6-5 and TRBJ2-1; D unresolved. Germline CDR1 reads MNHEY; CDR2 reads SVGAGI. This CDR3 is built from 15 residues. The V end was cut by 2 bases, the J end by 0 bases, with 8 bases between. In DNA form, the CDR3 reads TGTGCCAGCAGTTACGTGAGGAGCTCCTACAATGAGCAGTTCTTC. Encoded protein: CASSYVRSSYNEQFF.

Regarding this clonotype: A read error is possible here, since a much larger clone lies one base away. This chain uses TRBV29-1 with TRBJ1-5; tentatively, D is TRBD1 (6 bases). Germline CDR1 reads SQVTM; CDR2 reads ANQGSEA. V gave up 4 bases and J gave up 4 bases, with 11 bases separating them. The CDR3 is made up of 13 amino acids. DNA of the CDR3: TGCAGCGTTGTCTCAGGGGTGAATCAGCCCCAGCATTTT. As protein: CSVVSGVNQPQHF.

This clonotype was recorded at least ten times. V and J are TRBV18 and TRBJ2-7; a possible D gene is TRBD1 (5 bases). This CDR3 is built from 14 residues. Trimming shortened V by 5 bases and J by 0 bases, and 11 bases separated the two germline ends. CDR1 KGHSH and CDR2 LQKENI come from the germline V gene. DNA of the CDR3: TGTGCCAGCTCAGACAGTTACAGCTCCTACGAGCAGTACTTC. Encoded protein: CASSDSYSSYEQYF.

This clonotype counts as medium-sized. This chain's CDR3 is CSVEQYTEAFF. The CDR3 coding sequence is TGCAGCGTTGAACAGTACACTGAAGCTTTCTTT. This sequence joins TRBV29-1 and TRBJ1-1; D call uncertain. The CDR3 runs to 11 residues. The germline V and J ends were trimmed by 2 bases and 3 bases, with 4 bases remaining between them. Germline assignment: CDR1 SQVTM and CDR2 ANQGSEA.

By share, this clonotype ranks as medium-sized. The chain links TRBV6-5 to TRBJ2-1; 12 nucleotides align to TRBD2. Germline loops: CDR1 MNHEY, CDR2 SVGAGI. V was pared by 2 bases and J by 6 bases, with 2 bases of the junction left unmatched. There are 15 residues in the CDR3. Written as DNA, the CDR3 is TGTGCCAGCAGTTACATACTAGCGGGAGGCAATGAGCAGTTCTTC. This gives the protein CASSYILAGGNEQFF.

DNA for the CDR3: TGTGCCAGCTCACCCCTGGACAGTTACACAACTAATGAAAAACTGTTTTTT. This encodes CASSPLDSYTTNEKLFF. V and J are TRBV18 and TRBJ1-4, with TRBD1 as a possible D gene (6 bases). This CDR3 is built from 17 residues. V lost 3 bases and J lost 0, with 14 bases in between. Germline V gives CDR1 KGHSH, CDR2 LQKENI. The full variable domain, completed using reference TRBV18 and TRBJ1-4, is NAGVMQNPRHLVRRRGQEARLRCSPMKGHSHVYWYRQLPEEGLKFMVYLQKENIIDESGMPKERFSAEFPKEGPSILRIQQVVRGDSAAYFCASSPLDSYTTNEKLFFGSGTQLSVL.

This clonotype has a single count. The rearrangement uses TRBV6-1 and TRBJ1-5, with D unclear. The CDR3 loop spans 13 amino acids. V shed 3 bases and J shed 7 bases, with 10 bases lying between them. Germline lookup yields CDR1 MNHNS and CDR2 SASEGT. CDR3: CASSEARTQPQHF. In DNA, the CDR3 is TGTGCCAGCAGTGAGGCTAGGACGCAGCCCCAGCATTTT.

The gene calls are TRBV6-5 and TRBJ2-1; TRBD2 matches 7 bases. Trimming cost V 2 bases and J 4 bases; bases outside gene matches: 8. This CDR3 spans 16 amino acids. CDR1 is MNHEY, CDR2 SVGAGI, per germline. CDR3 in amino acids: CASSYVSAGEYNEQFF. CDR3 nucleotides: TGTGCCAGCAGTTACGTTTCCGCGGGGGAGTACAATGAGCAGTTCTTC.

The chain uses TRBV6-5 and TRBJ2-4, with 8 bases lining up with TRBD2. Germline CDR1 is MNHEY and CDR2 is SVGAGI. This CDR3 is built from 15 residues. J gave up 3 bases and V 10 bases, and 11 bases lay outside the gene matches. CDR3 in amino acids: CATLTGGVGKNIQYF. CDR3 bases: TGTGCCACTCTCACGGGGGGGGTCGGCAAAAACATTCAGTACTTC.